This entry lists 21 T cell receptor beta chains sequenced from one sample in a study of post-analysis software for immune sequencing data. Every TCR beta cDNA library bore unique molecular identifiers. TCRdb analysed the PCR reads with MiXCR anew, one entry per CDR3 protein. Here the sample spans roughly 540,000 distinct CDR3 sequences, less than 40% being singletons. Their target antigens are unknown. Broader study findings: In patients, about five TRBV segments were more frequent than in controls, with TRBV5-6, TRBV5-1 and TRBV20-1 among them.

The specimen sequenced was blood. The receptors stem from a girl between 2 and 17 years old with multiple sclerosis.

This clonotype was observed at least ten times. In nucleotides, the CDR3 is TGTGCCAGCAGCTTAGAATGGGGGGGGAGCACAGATACGCAGTATTTT. Translation: CASSLEWGGSTDTQYF. The chain combines TRBV7-2 with TRBJ2-3; 7 nucleotides match TRBD2. The CDR3 consists of 16 residues. CDR1 and CDR2 from the germline V gene are SGHTA and FQGNSA. The V gene end was trimmed by 1 base and the J gene end by 0 bases; junction bases not matched to a gene: 4.

This chain joins TRBV3-1 and TRBJ2-7; no reliable D call. The end of the DNA is better explained by TRBJ2-5, so the J call may be wrong. CDR3 length: 16 amino acids. CDR1 is LGHDT and CDR2 is YNNKEL in the germline V gene (reference sequence). In nucleotides, the CDR3 is TGTGCCAGCAGCCAAGTTCGGGCCCTAAGAGCAGAGACCCAGTACTTC. This sequence encodes CASSQVRALRAETQYF.

The chain is built from TRBV5-6 and TRBJ2-5, with D unclear. V lost 0 bases and J lost 5, with 11 bases in between. Germline V gene sequence: CDR1 SGHDT, CDR2 YYEEEE. This CDR3 has 14 residues. CDR3 sequence (DNA): TGTGCCAGCAGCTTGGGGCCGGTTACCGAGACCCAGTACTTC. As protein: CASSLGPVTETQYF.

V is TRBV7-9 and J is TRBJ2-1; 8 nucleotides agree with TRBD1. The germline gives CDR1 SEHNR, CDR2 FQNEAQ (reference sequence). The CDR3 sequence is 15 residues long. The V gene end was trimmed by 7 bases and the J gene end by 7 bases; junction bases not matched to a gene: 12. The CDR3: CASTMTGAPGNEQFF. CDR3 in DNA: TGTGCCAGCACCATGACAGGGGCTCCGGGGAATGAGCAGTTCTTC.

This clonotype was seen more than once but under ten times. V gene TRBV9 combines with J gene TRBJ2-3; 8 bases match TRBD2. CDR1 and CDR2 from the germline V gene are SGDLS and YYNGEE. CDR3 length: 18 residues. J lost 0 bases, V lost 4 bases, and 13 bases had no gene match. CDR3: CASSPLMRGVSSTDTQYF. In nucleotides, the CDR3 is TGTGCCAGCAGCCCCCTTATGCGGGGGGTTTCTAGCACAGATACGCAGTATTTT.

V gene TRBV5-1 combines with J gene TRBJ1-2; 8 bases align to TRBD1. The germline V gene encodes CDR1 SGHRS and CDR2 YFSETQ. Trimming cost V 4 bases and J 8 bases; bases outside gene matches: 10. This CDR3 has 14 residues. The CDR3 region has the DNA TGCGCCAGCAGCCCACAAGGACAGGGCATAGGCTACACCTTC. Its protein product is CASSPQGQGIGYTF. Variable domain in full (rest from reference TRBV5-1 and TRBJ1-2): KAGVTQTPRYLIKTRGQQVTLSCSPISGHRSVSWYQQTPGQGLQFLFEYFSETQRNKGNFPGRFSGRQFSNSRSEMNVSTLELGDSALYLCASSPQGQGIGYTFGSGTRLTVV.

The chain joins TRBV11-2 to TRBJ1-2, with TRBD1 identical over 9 bases. The V gene's germline CDR1 is SGHAT and CDR2 FQNNGV. Losses at the gene ends were 2 bases for V and 3 bases for J; bases not matched to a gene: 19. The CDR3 has 20 amino acids. CDR3 residues: CASSLTPIRDREGRDYGYTF. CDR3 DNA sequence: TGTGCCAGCAGCTTAACTCCAATCCGGGACAGGGAAGGGAGGGACTATGGCTACACCTTC.

This chain uses TRBV21-1 with TRBJ1-5; TRBD1 was called by the table and not checked on the DNA. TRBV21-1 is a documented pseudogene. The CDR3 loop spans 15 amino acids. The CDR3 DNA follows: TGTGCCAGCAGCAACGGACAAGAACTTAATCAGCCCCAGCATTTT. Translated: CASSNGQELNQPQHF.

The chain combines TRBV20-1 with TRBJ2-3; 10 bases are shared with TRBD1. The CDR3 runs to 14 residues. CDR1 and CDR2 (germline): DFQATT, SNEGSKA (reference sequence). V lost 6 bases to trimming and J lost 1 base; unmatched junction nucleotides: 4. In DNA form, the CDR3 reads TGCAGTGCCACCGGGACAGGGGGCACAGATACGCAGTATTTT. Its protein is CSATGTGGTDTQYF.

This clonotype was counted a few times. The chain uses TRBV27 and TRBJ2-7; 9 positions agree with TRBD1. The CDR3 extends over 14 amino acids. J lost 2 bases, V lost 5 bases, and 4 bases had no gene match. Looked up from germline, CDR1 is MNHEY and CDR2 is SMNVEV (reference sequence). The CDR3 coding sequence is TGTGCCAGCAGTGTCCGACAGGGGGCCTACGAGCAGTACTTC. Its protein product is CASSVRQGAYEQYF.

This rearrangement joins TRBV20-1 to TRBJ2-4; 11 bases align to TRBD2. V was pared by 6 bases and J by 8 bases, with 9 bases of the junction left unmatched. The germline V gene encodes CDR1 DFQATT and CDR2 SNEGSKA (reference sequence). The CDR3 loop spans 14 amino acids. The CDR3 loop is CSADSGGAGDIQYF. CDR3 in DNA: TGCAGTGCAGATAGCGGGGGGGCGGGAGACATTCAGTACTTC.

J is TRBJ2-7 and V is TRBV11-2, with a possible D match to TRBD2 (6 bases). Trimming removed 6 bases from V and 7 bases from J, with 19 bases in between. Germline assignment: CDR1 SGHAT and CDR2 FQNNGV. The CDR3 runs to 14 residues. The CDR3 region has the DNA TGTGCCAGCAGACCCCCGTTTGCCCGGGGGGAGCAGTACTTC. Residues: CASRPPFARGEQYF. Full variable domain (remainder filled in from reference TRBV11-2 and TRBJ2-7): EAGVAQSPRYKIIEKRQSVAFWCNPISGHATLYWYQQILGQGPKLLIQFQNNGVVDDSQLPKDRFSAERLKGVDSTLKIQPAKLEDSAVYLCASRPPFARGEQYFGPGTRLTVT.

In its sample, this clonotype was seen a few times. This chain connects TRBV20-1 to TRBJ1-5; D remains ambiguous. Deletions cut 1 base from V and 5 bases from J, with 15 bases between. The CDR3 is made up of 15 amino acids. Per the germline V gene, CDR1 is DFQATT and CDR2 is SNEGSKA (reference sequence). In nucleotides, the CDR3 is TGCAGTGCTAGAGGTTTGGGCAGGAGCGATCAGCCCCAGCATTTT. Translated, it gives CSARGLGRSDQPQHF.

This clonotype was picked up one time. J is TRBJ2-4 and V is TRBV20-1; possibly TRBD2 for D (6 bases). The CDR3 is made up of 19 amino acids. Trimming took 6 bases from V and 13 from J, leaving 40 bases between them. CDR1 is DFQATT, CDR2 SNEGSKA, per germline (reference sequence). Written as DNA, the CDR3 is TGCAGTGCCCGCCCGGCAGCTCCAACGGGGACTCATGGGATACTTGAGCAGTACTTC. Translated, it gives CSARPAAPTGTHGILEQYF.

The V call is TRBV5-1, the J call TRBJ1-2; 9 bases match TRBD1. CDR3 length equals 13 residues. Germline-derived CDR1 and CDR2 are SGHRS and YFSETQ. The V segment lost 0 bases and the J segment 11 bases; nucleotides outside the gene matches: 5. In DNA form, the CDR3 reads TGCGCCAGCAGCTTGGACAGGGGGCAAAGTTACACCTTC. This codes for CASSLDRGQSYTF.

This rearrangement joins TRBV6-6 to TRBJ2-3; no definite D call. Germline CDR1 and CDR2: MNHNY and SVGAGI (reference sequence). This CDR3 is 14 amino acids long. The V gene lost 0 bases and the J gene lost 6 bases, with 10 bases spanning the gap. The CDR3 DNA is TGTGCCAGCAGTTACTCCCTACAAGGGGATACGCAGTATTTT. It codes for CASSYSLQGDTQYF.

This clonotype was observed many times. This sequence joins TRBV5-1 and TRBJ2-7; 7 bases are shared with TRBD1. The germline V gene encodes CDR1 SGHRS and CDR2 YFSETQ. J was trimmed by 5 bases and V by 2 bases; bases with no gene match: 4. This CDR3 is 13 amino acids long. This chain's CDR3 is CASSLQGKHEQYF. The CDR3 DNA sequence: TGCGCCAGCAGCTTACAGGGGAAACACGAGCAGTACTTC.

V and J are TRBV7-8 and TRBJ2-5; TRBD1 matches at 11 bases. CDR3 length equals 15 residues. In germline, CDR1 is SGHVS, CDR2 FQNEAQ. The V and J ends lost 5 bases and 11 bases, in that order; junction bases with no gene match: 13. In DNA, the CDR3 is TGTGCCAGCAGCCCAGGACAGGGGGCCCTCAATGAGCAGTACTTC. Translation gives CASSPGQGALNEQYF.

The chain couples TRBV5-6 to TRBJ2-1; D unresolved. The CDR3 contains 13 residues. Germline V lookup: CDR1 SGHDT, CDR2 YYEEEE. The V end lost 0 bases, the J end lost 8 bases, and 9 bases lay between the germline ends. The CDR3 DNA follows: TGTGCCAGCAGCTTGGACAGAAGCGATGAGCAGTTCTTC. Translation gives CASSLDRSDEQFF. Combining the CDR3 with reference TRBV5-6 and TRBJ2-1 gives the whole variable domain DAGVTQSPTHLIKTRGQQVTLRCSPKSGHDTVSWYQQALGQGPQFIFQYYEEEERQRGNFPDRFSGHQFPNYSSELNVNALLLGDSALYLCASSLDRSDEQFFGPGTRLTVL.

This clonotype was detected a few times. The V call is TRBV2, the J call TRBJ2-3; D gene uncertain. Germline assignment: CDR1 SNHLY and CDR2 FYNNEI. Trimming stripped 3 bases from V and 2 bases from J, with 3 bases between. The CDR3 totals 12 residues. CDR3 bases: TGTGCCAGCAGTGACAACACAGATACGCAGTATTTT. Translation: CASSDNTDTQYF.

This chain uses TRBV7-9 with TRBJ2-1, with unresolved D. The CDR3 consists of 14 residues. V lost 6 bases, J lost 3 bases, and 12 bases lay in between. CDR1 and CDR2 from the germline V gene are SEHNR and FQNEAQ (reference sequence). CDR3 bases: TGTGCCAGCAGTCCCGTTCGCGGCTACAATGAGCAGTTCTTC. Protein: CASSPVRGYNEQFF.